The 20 T cell receptor beta chains reported below all come from one sample, sequenced in a study of cytomegalovirus exposure and HLA in healthy donors. Both 60 Vbeta primers and 13 Jbeta primers went into the PCR. Generated by immunoSEQ multiplex PCR, the TCRdb table keeps only in-frame clones and is missing some. The sample lists 55,000 to 65,000 clones; 65% to 75% were seen once. Material for sequencing was PBMCs. Receptors originate from a man in his thirties or forties in good health and CMV-seropositive.

This chain uses TRBV6-4 with TRBJ2-3, with 10 bases fitting TRBD2. CDR3 length equals 14 residues. Germline CDR1 reads MRHNA; CDR2 reads SNTAGT. J was trimmed by 5 bases and V by 5 bases; bases with no gene match: 4. DNA for the CDR3: TGTGCCAGCAGTTCAGCGGGGGGGCAAGATACGCAGTATTTT. As protein: CASSSAGGQDTQYF.

Comments on this clone: One end of the junction does not line up with germline, which may come from a read error. The CDR3 coding sequence is TGTGCCGGTGGAGGGACAGACTATGGCTACCCCTTC. Protein product: CAGGGTDYGYPF. This sequence joins TRBV2 and TRBJ1-2, with TRBD1 matching 7 bases. CDR3 size: 12 residues. Germline CDR1 reads SNHLY; CDR2 reads FYNNEI. The full variable domain, in which reference TRBV2 and TRBJ1-2 provide the parts outside the CDR3, is EPEVTQTPSHQVTQMGQEVILRCVPISNHLYFYWYRQILGQKVEFLVSFYNNEISEKSEIFDDQFSVERPDGSNFTLKIRSTKLEDSAMYFCAGGGTDYGYPFGSGTRLTVV.

This sequence joins TRBV7-8 and TRBJ1-5, with TRBD1 matching 9 bases. The length of the CDR3 is 16 residues. Unmatched junction bases numbered 6, after V lost 5 bases and J lost 1 base. Germline CDR1 and CDR2: SGHVS and FQNEAQ. CDR3 bases: TGTGCCAGCAGCCTCCACAGGGGGCCGAGCAATCAGCCCCAGCATTTT. Its translation is CASSLHRGPSNQPQHF.

The V call is TRBV11-3, the J call TRBJ2-3, with 10 nucleotides matching TRBD2. CDR1 SGHNT and CDR2 YENEEA come from the germline V gene. After removal of 4 bases from V and 6 bases from J, the junction contained 7 bases not matched to a gene. The CDR3 is 15 residues long. The CDR3 DNA follows: TGTGCCAGCAGCTCATTAGCGGGGGGCGCGGATACGCAGTATTTT. This sequence encodes CASSSLAGGADTQYF.

This clone was counted only a few times. The chain couples TRBV7-2 to TRBJ1-4; tentative D call: TRBD1 (5 bases). Germline V gives CDR1 SGHTA, CDR2 FQGNSA. V shed 5 bases and J shed 7 bases, with 8 bases lying between them. CDR3 length: 12 residues. Written as DNA, the CDR3 is TGTGCCAGCAGCCAAACAGGTGAAAAACTGTTTTTT. It encodes CASSQTGEKLFF.

The CDR3 nucleotides are TGCGCCAGCAGCTTGGATGGCGGGGGGCTCTCCTACGAGCAGTACTTC. It yields the protein CASSLDGGGLSYEQYF. The rearrangement links TRBV5-1 to TRBJ2-5, with 8 bases identical to TRBD2. The J call may not be correct, given that the DNA end is closer to TRBJ2-7. The germline CDR1 and CDR2 sequences are SGHRS and YFSETQ. CDR3 length: 16 residues.

The chain's CDR3 is CASSTGVNTEAFF. The CDR3, as DNA: TGTGCCAGCAGTACGGGAGTGAACACTGAAGCTTTCTTT. The genes are TRBV6-5 and TRBJ1-1; D remains ambiguous. V lost 5 bases, J lost 0 bases, and 7 bases lay in between. The CDR3 length is 13 residues. Germline V gives CDR1 MNHEY, CDR2 SVGAGI.

The CDR3 DNA reads as TGTGCCAGCAGCGACCGGACAGGGGGCGAGACTGAAGCTTTCTTT. Its protein product is CASSDRTGGETEAFF. The chain employs TRBV9 and TRBJ1-1, with TRBD1 matching over 11 bases. Trimming cost V 3 bases and J 5 bases; bases outside gene matches: 6. This CDR3 contains 15 residues. In germline, CDR1 is SGDLS, CDR2 YYNGEE.

The chain uses TRBV30 and TRBJ2-3; 9 bases align to TRBD2. This CDR3 region has 16 residues. Per germline, CDR1 GTSNPN and CDR2 SVGIG (reference sequence). Unmatched junction bases numbered 11, after V lost 5 bases and J lost 2 bases. The CDR3 region is CAWGVRRGGITDTQYF. Here the CDR3 DNA reads TGTGCCTGGGGCGTTCGGCGGGGGGGTATCACAGATACGCAGTATTTT.

V gene TRBV28 combines with J gene TRBJ2-7; 13 nucleotides agree with TRBD2. Germline CDR1 MDHEN, CDR2 SYDVKM. Trimming at V came to 2 bases and at J to 3 bases, leaving 1 base not matched to a gene. This CDR3 contains 15 residues. CDR3 amino acids: CASSLTSGGDYEQYF. CDR3 coding DNA: TGTGCCAGCAGTTTAACTAGCGGGGGGGACTACGAGCAGTACTTC.

The chain uses TRBV19 and TRBJ2-5, with D perhaps TRBD2 (8 bases). Trimming removed 5 bases from V and 4 bases from J, with 14 bases in between. From germline, CDR1 is LNHDA and CDR2 SQIVND (reference sequence). This CDR3 is 14 amino acids long. The CDR3 spells CASSGLAGGETQYF. The CDR3 DNA reads as TGTGCCAGTAGTGGACTAGCAGGGGGAGAGACCCAGTACTTC.

The chain carries TRBV7-4 and TRBJ2-3; 8 bases are a match to TRBD2. Looked up from germline, CDR1 is SGHVT and CDR2 is SQSDAQ. The CDR3 is 16 residues long. V lost 8 bases, J lost 1 base, and 11 bases stayed unmatched. In DNA, the CDR3 is TGTGCCAGCTGCAGAAGTAGCGGGGCCCGCACAGATACGCAGTATTTT. This gives the protein CASCRSSGARTDTQYF.

This clone was seen more than once but under ten times. V is TRBV6-5 and J is TRBJ1-5; 8 nucleotides line up with TRBD1. Trimming at V came to 6 bases and at J to 7 bases, leaving 8 bases not matched to a gene. The CDR3 is made up of 14 amino acids. The germline gives CDR1 MNHEY, CDR2 SVGAGI. The CDR3 loop is CASSPGGAGQPQHF. The CDR3, as DNA: TGTGCCAGCAGCCCAGGGGGCGCAGGGCAGCCCCAGCATTTT.

The chain has TRBV4-1 and TRBJ2-1; TRBD2 is a possible D gene (5 bases). The CDR3 is 16 amino acids. The V end lost 5 bases, the J end lost 0 bases, and 14 bases lay between the germline ends. From germline, CDR1 is MGHRA and CDR2 YSYEKL. The CDR3 DNA reads TGCGCCAGCAGCGCAGAAGGGAGAAGCTCCTACAATGAGCAGTTCTTC. It translates to CASSAEGRSSYNEQFF.

The chain is built from TRBV27 and TRBJ2-1; 12 nucleotides agree with TRBD2. The CDR3 has 13 amino acids. Germline CDR1 MNHEY, CDR2 SMNVEV (reference sequence). Trimming cost V 8 bases and J 7 bases; bases outside gene matches: 3. CDR3 nucleotide sequence: TGTGCCAGCGGACTAGCGGGGTGGAATGAGCAGTTCTTC. This gives the protein CASGLAGWNEQFF.

The rearrangement joins TRBV4-3 to TRBJ2-7, with a weak D call TRBD2 (5 bases). The CDR3 loop spans 16 amino acids. Germline V lookup: CDR1 LGHNA, CDR2 YSLEER. The V end lost 0 bases, the J end lost 3 bases, and 15 bases lay between the germline ends. The CDR3 DNA follows: TGCGCCAGCAGCCAAGAATCCGTGGGGAGTTACTACGAGCAGTACTTC. This sequence encodes CASSQESVGSYYEQYF.

This chain joins TRBV7-9 and TRBJ2-1; 8 bases align to TRBD1. Germline values: CDR1 SEHNR, CDR2 FQNEAQ (reference sequence). CDR3 length equals 14 residues. Unmatched junction bases numbered 7, after V lost 8 bases and J lost 4 bases. CDR3 sequence: CASPGGPVYNEQFF. The CDR3, as DNA: TGTGCCAGCCCAGGGGGCCCTGTTTACAATGAGCAGTTCTTC.

This chain joins TRBV6-6 and TRBJ1-5, with D possibly being TRBD1 (5 bases). Germline V CDR1 and CDR2: MNHNY, SVGAGI (reference sequence). The CDR3 contains 15 residues. V lost 2 bases, J lost 5 bases, and 13 bases lay in between. The CDR3 coding sequence is TGTGCCAGCAGTTACAACCAGGGAGGGGATCAGCCCCAGCATTTT. Protein: CASSYNQGGDQPQHF.

This chain uses TRBV7-8 with TRBJ1-5; 11 nucleotides match TRBD1. The CDR3 is made up of 18 amino acids. The V gene's germline CDR1 is SGHVS and CDR2 FQNEAQ. V lost 4 bases and J lost 2; bases outside the gene matches: 10. The CDR3 spells CASSSLPGTGGRNQPQHF. In DNA form, the CDR3 reads TGTGCCAGCAGCTCCTTACCTGGGACAGGGGGTCGCAATCAGCCCCAGCATTTT.

This chain connects TRBV4-3 to TRBJ2-7, with D possibly TRBD1 on 5 matching bases. CDR3 size: 17 residues. Trimming took off 4 bases at V and 0 bases at J, with 19 bases between the two ends. Germline-derived CDR1 and CDR2 are LGHNA and YSLEER. Here the CDR3 reads CASSPKAWTQDSYEQYF. In DNA form, the CDR3 reads TGCGCCAGCAGCCCTAAGGCCTGGACACAAGACTCCTACGAGCAGTACTTC.